The rows below give T cell receptor beta chains drawn from one sample of a study of T cell responses to AZD1222 COVID-19 vaccine. The protocol was immunoSEQ multiplex PCR, while the TCRdb copy is restricted to in-frame clones and leaves out a portion. The table shows approximately 130,000 clones, with 88% occurring only once. The sample in question was peripheral blood, obtained 28 days after the second AZD1222 dose. Source of these receptors: an adult who received the AZD1222 COVID-19 vaccine. Both conserved end residues are part of each CDR3. The D gene is left open where the match is weak. Clone size is not always given. Where it is, it says once, few, many or a class for expanded clones.

j_call	clone_size	v_call	d_call	cdr3_aa	cdr3_nt
TRBJ2-5	-	TRBV5-6	TRBD2	CASSPGRGGSSPPPYF	TGTGCCAGCAGCCCGGGTCGGGGCGGGAGTTCCCCTCCCCCTTACTTC
TRBJ1-2	-	TRBV18	TRBD1	CASSPQGPLLYGYTF	TGTGCCAGCTCCCCACAGGGGCCGCTCCTCTATGGCTACACCTTC
TRBJ2-3	-	TRBV4-3	TRBD2	CASSHSGRLAGVTDTQYF	TGCGCCAGCAGCCACTCCGGCCGACTAGCGGGTGTTACAGATACGCAGTATTTT
TRBJ1-5	-	TRBV4-2	-	CASSQANRADQPQHF	TGTGCCAGCAGCCAAGCGAACAGGGCGGATCAGCCCCAGCATTTT
TRBJ1-1	-	TRBV14	-	CASSRTHNRNTEAFF	TGTGCCAGCAGTCGGACGCATAACAGGAACACTGAAGCTTTCTTT
TRBJ2-5	-	TRBV19	-	CASSISGQGETQYF	TGTGCCAGTAGTATTTCAGGGCAAGGGGAGACCCAGTACTTC
TRBJ2-3	once	TRBV18	-	CASSAGGGSYTQYF	TGTGCCAGCTCAGCCGGCGGGGGCTCATATACGCAGTATTTT
TRBJ2-5	once	TRBV6-5	-	CASKGRGQTQYF	TGTGCCAGCAAGGGCAGGGGTCAGACCCAGTACTTC
TRBJ2-5	-	TRBV6-5	-	CASSYGVYPKETQYF	TGTGCCAGCAGTTACGGGGTCTATCCAAAAGAGACCCAGTACTTC
TRBJ1-2	-	TRBV27	-	CASDGAGGYTF	TGTGCCAGCGACGGGGCGGGCGGCTACACCTTC
TRBJ2-3	-	TRBV5-8	TRBD1	CASSRGQVVVDTQYF	TGTGCCAGCAGCCGAGGACAGGTTGTGGTAGATACGCAGTATTTT
TRBJ2-2	-	TRBV28	-	CASRTAGVNTGELFF	TGTGCCAGCAGGACGGCAGGGGTCAACACCGGGGAGCTGTTTTTT
TRBJ1-6	-	TRBV7-9	-	CASSITGPGDSPLHF	TGTGCCAGCAGCATAACCGGTCCGGGGGATTCACCCCTCCACTTT
TRBJ2-1	-	TRBV7-7	-	CASSSGQYNEQFF	TGTGCCAGCAGCTCCGGACAGTACAATGAGCAGTTCTTC
TRBJ2-5	-	TRBV18	TRBD1	CASSPFPGQVVAGTQYF	TGTGCCAGCTCACCCTTCCCGGGACAGGTCGTCGCAGGGACCCAGTACTTC
TRBJ1-5	-	TRBV19	TRBD1	CASTAQGGGNQPQHF	TGTGCCAGTACCGCACAGGGGGGAGGCAATCAGCCCCAGCATTTT
TRBJ2-3	-	TRBV30	-	CAWGELTDTQYF	TGTGCTTGGGGAGAACTCACAGATACGCAGTATTTT
TRBJ1-4	-	TRBV19	-	CASSILGEGNEKLFF	TGTGCCAGTAGTATTCTAGGGGAGGGAAATGAAAAACTGTTTTTT
TRBJ1-1	-	TRBV5-1	-	CASSLAGGSTEAFF	TGCGCCAGCAGCCTAGCGGGGGGGAGCACTGAAGCTTTCTTT
TRBJ2-2	few	TRBV5-6	TRBD1	CASSFTGGNTGELFF	TGTGCCAGCAGCTTTACAGGGGGCAACACCGGGGAGCTGTTTTTT
TRBJ1-4	-	TRBV4-2	-	CASSQDLGRGGYEKLFF	TGTGCCAGCAGCCAAGATCTCGGTCGGGGTGGGTATGAAAAACTGTTTTTT
TRBJ2-2	-	TRBV4-1	TRBD1	CASSQDHRGFTGELFF	TGCGCCAGCAGCCAAGATCACAGGGGATTCACCGGGGAGCTGTTTTTT
TRBJ2-2	-	TRBV15	-	CATSRGSGGDTGELFF	TGTGCCACCAGCAGAGGTTCTGGCGGGGACACCGGGGAGCTGTTTTTT
TRBJ1-1	-	TRBV6-5	-	CASSKNGLNTEAFF	TGTGCCAGCAGTAAGAACGGATTGAACACTGAAGCTTTCTTT
TRBJ2-1	-	TRBV9	TRBD2	CASSPASGSYEQFF	TGTGCCAGCAGCCCCGCTAGCGGGAGTTATGAGCAGTTCTTC
TRBJ2-5	-	TRBV19	TRBD1	CASSMGTEQETQYF	TGTGCCAGTAGTATGGGGACAGAGCAAGAGACCCAGTACTTC
TRBJ1-3	-	TRBV3-1/TRBV3-2	-	CASSQDLGDSGNTIYF	TGTGCCAGCAGCCAAGATTTGGGGGACTCTGGAAACACCATATATTTT
TRBJ2-7	-	TRBV5-1	-	CASSLGGSGSHEQYF	TGCGCCAGCAGCTTGGGAGGATCCGGTAGCCACGAGCAGTACTTC
TRBJ1-5	once	TRBV6-6	-	CASTPEGNQPQHF	TGTGCCAGCACCCCCGAGGGGAATCAGCCCCAGCATTTT
TRBJ1-1	-	TRBV27	-	CASSLLLRGEAFF	TGTGCCAGCAGTTTGTTATTACGGGGGGAAGCTTTCTTT
TRBJ2-2	-	TRBV24-1	TRBD2	CATHGRGRLISRELFF	TGTGCCACACATGGTCGCGGGAGACTAATCTCCCGGGAGCTGTTTTTT
TRBJ1-1	-	TRBV2	TRBD1	CASSYRGQDPEAFF	TGTGCCAGCAGTTACAGGGGGCAAGATCCTGAAGCTTTCTTT
TRBJ2-5	-	TRBV28	TRBD2	CASSSSGSPETQYF	TGTGCCAGCAGTTCTAGCGGGAGCCCAGAGACCCAGTACTTC
TRBJ1-4	-	TRBV5-1	TRBD1	CASSSPDRDEKLFF	TGCGCCAGCAGCTCCCCAGACAGGGATGAAAAACTGTTTTTT
TRBJ1-5	-	TRBV2	-	CASRDRRGHNQPQHF	TGTGCCAGCAGAGACCGCAGGGGCCACAATCAGCCCCAGCATTTT
TRBJ2-3	-	TRBV19	TRBD1	CASSRDRLYTDTQYF	TGTGCCAGTAGCCGGGACAGGCTATACACAGATACGCAGTATTTT
TRBJ2-3	-	TRBV7-8	-	CASSLAGGGDTQYF	TGTGCCAGCAGCTTAGCGGGGGGAGGAGATACGCAGTATTTT
TRBJ1-6	-	TRBV7-8	-	CASSFKPYDNSPLHF	TGTGCCAGCAGCTTTAAGCCTTATGATAATTCACCCCTCCACTTT
TRBJ2-7	-	TRBV28	-	CASTPGQVVEQYF	TGTGCCAGCACACCTGGGCAGGTTGTCGAGCAGTACTTC
TRBJ2-2	-	TRBV7-2	-	CASSLAGGQYNTGELFF	TGTGCCAGCAGCTTAGCGGGGGGACAGTATAACACCGGGGAGCTGTTTTTT
TRBJ2-1	-	TRBV30	TRBD2	CAWSVAFSGRSYNEQFF	TGTGCCTGGAGTGTCGCCTTTAGCGGGAGATCCTACAATGAGCAGTTCTTC
TRBJ1-5	-	TRBV29-1	-	CSVRGPGSNQPQHF	TGCAGCGTTCGAGGGCCGGGAAGCAATCAGCCCCAGCATTTT
TRBJ1-2	-	TRBV7-2	-	CASSKPTGGSEGYTF	TGTGCCAGCAGCAAACCGACAGGTGGATCGGAGGGCTACACCTTC
TRBJ2-7	-	TRBV5-4	-	CASSLAKSSYEQYF	TGTGCCAGCAGCTTGGCCAAATCATCCTACGAGCAGTACTTC
TRBJ2-1	-	TRBV5-8	TRBD2	CASSYNPTSRSSYNEQFF	TGTGCCAGCAGCTACAACCCGACTAGCAGGAGCTCCTACAATGAGCAGTTCTTC